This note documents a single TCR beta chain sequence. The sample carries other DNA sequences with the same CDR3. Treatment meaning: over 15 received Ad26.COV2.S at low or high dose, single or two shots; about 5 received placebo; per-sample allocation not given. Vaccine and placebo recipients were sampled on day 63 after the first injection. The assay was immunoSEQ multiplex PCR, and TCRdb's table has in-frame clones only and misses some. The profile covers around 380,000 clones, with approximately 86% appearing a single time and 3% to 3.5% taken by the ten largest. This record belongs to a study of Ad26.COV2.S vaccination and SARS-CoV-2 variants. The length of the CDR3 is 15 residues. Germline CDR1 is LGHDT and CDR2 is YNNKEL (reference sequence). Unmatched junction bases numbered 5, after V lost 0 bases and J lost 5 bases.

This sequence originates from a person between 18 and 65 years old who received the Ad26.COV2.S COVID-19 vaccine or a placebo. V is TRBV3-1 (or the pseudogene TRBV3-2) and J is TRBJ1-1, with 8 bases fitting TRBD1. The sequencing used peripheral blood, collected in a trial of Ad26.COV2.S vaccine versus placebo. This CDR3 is CASSQDLTGGTEAFF. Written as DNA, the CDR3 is TGTGCCAGCAGCCAAGATCTCACAGGGGGGACTGAAGCTTTCTTT.